Below, one T cell receptor (beta chain) is given with its context. One base away lies a much larger clone, so this may be a sequencing read error. A read error is likely, as this CDR3 ends without the conserved phenylalanine or tryptophan. The CDR3 covers 16 residues. Between the trimmed V and J ends, which lost 0 bases and 3 bases, there was a span of 12 bases. Per the germline V gene, CDR1 is SGHDN and CDR2 is FVKESK. TCR beta cDNA was made from 500 ng total RNA with a constant-region primer. Three nested multiplex PCR rounds, a slightly modified ARM-PCR, produced the libraries for TCR beta. The first two PCR rounds used TRBV1-TRBV30 primers with a Cbeta primer, around 10 cycles each. TCRdb redid the calling of the multiplex PCR reads with MiXCR, one entry per CDR3 protein. Among about 300,000 distinct CDR3 sequences listed, 65% were seen once. The study extracted blood RNA from unsorted whole blood and also extracted germline DNA.

This entry is derived from a study of tumor-infiltrating lymphocytes in primary liver carcinoma. The sequence derives from a middle-aged man with primary liver carcinoma and hepatitis B virus infection. The J gene is TRBJ2-1, the V gene TRBV14; unclear D gene. Specimen: peripheral blood. CDR3 bases: TGTGCCAGCAGCCAAGAAGGCACTATGGGCTACAATGAGCAGTTCTCC. Amino acid sequence: CASSQEGTMGYNEQFS.